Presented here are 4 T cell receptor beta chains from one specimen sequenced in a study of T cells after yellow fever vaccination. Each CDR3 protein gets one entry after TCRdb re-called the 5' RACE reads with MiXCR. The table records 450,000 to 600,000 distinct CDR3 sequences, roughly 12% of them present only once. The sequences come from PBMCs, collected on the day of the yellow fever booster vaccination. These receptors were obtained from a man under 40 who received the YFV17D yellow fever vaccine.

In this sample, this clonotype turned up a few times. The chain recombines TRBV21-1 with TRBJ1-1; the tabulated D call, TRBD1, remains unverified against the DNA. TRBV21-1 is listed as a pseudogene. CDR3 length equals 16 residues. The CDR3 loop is CASSTHRGRGPTEAFF. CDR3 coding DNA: TGTGCCAGCAGCACCCACAGGGGGCGAGGTCCCACTGAAGCTTTCTTT.

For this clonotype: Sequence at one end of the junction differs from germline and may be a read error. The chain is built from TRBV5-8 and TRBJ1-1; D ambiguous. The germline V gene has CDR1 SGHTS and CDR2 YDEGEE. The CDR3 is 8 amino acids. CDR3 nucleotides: TGTGCCAGCAGCTTTTTGGTCTTT. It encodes CASSFLVF.

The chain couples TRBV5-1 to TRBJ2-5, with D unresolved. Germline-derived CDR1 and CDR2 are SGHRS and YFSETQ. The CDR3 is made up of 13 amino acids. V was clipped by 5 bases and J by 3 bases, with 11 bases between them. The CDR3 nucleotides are TGCGCCAGCAGATCCCAGGACGAAGAGACCCAGTACTTC. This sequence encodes CASRSQDEETQYF.

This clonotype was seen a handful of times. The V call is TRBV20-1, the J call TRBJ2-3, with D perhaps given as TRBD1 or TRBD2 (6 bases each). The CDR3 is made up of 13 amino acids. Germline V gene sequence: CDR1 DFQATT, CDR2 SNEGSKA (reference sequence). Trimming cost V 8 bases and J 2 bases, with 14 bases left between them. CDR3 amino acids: CSPGGDTTDTQYF. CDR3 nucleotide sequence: TGCAGTCCCGGCGGGGACACCACAGATACGCAGTATTTT.